This T cell receptor beta chain was identified during a study of blood T cell repertoires in COVID-19. The participants were between about 18 and 90 years old and came from 24 US areas. Authors' data handling: It was from reference gene primer amplification that nucleated cell counts were estimated. Sequenced by immunoSEQ multiplex PCR; TCRdb stores in-frame clones only, minus some. D and trimming were read from the DNA, whereas the V and J calls and clone size are those reported in that table. The sample contains approximately 260,000 clones, around four fifths of which appear only once. CDR1 MNHEY and CDR2 SMNVEV come from the germline V gene (reference sequence). The length of the CDR3 is 17 residues. With 5 bases clipped from V and 3 bases from J, the junction kept 10 bases outside the gene matches.

Sequencing was done on a sample of PBMCs or T cells enriched from blood (not recorded which). The V call is TRBV27, the J call TRBJ2-3, with TRBD2 identical over 11 bases. The clonotype was recovered from a young man with acute COVID-19. The CDR3 reads CASSRELLAGGTDTQYF. The CDR3 DNA reads as TGTGCCAGCAGTCGCGAACTCCTAGCGGGAGGTACAGATACGCAGTATTTT.